One sample yielded the 20 T cell receptor beta chains listed below, sequenced in a study of molecular identifiers for immune sequencing clone quantification. TCRdb analysed the PCR reads with MiXCR anew, one entry per CDR3 protein. The sample holds about 97,000 distinct CDR3 sequences; more than 20% are singletons and the top ten take 0.94%. Sequencing used naive CD8+ T cells from blood, with Jurkat cell RNA spiked in. Subset described: FACS-sorted CD8+CD4-CCR7+CD45RA+ naive T cells. The origin of the receptors is a human donor in good health. Some libraries in this study had Jurkat cell RNA spiked in.

The rearrangement joins TRBV9 to TRBJ1-1; D is perhaps TRBD1 (5 bases). V was cut by 3 bases and J by 5 bases, with 11 bases left in between. Germline lookup yields CDR1 SGDLS and CDR2 YYNGEE. This CDR3 comprises 13 residues. The DNA for the CDR3 is TGTGCCAGCAGCGCCGGGGCCGGGACTGAAGCTTTCTTT. Amino acids: CASSAGAGTEAFF.

This clonotype was picked up many times. The chain carries TRBV6-6 and TRBJ1-1, with TRBD1 as a possible D gene (6 bases). Germline lookup yields CDR1 MNHNY and CDR2 SVGAGI (reference sequence). The CDR3 has 14 amino acids. V was clipped by 4 bases and J by 8 bases, with 17 bases between them. CDR3 DNA sequence: TGTGCCAGCAGTTTGCAACCCCGGGACAACGAAGCTTTCTTT. This encodes CASSLQPRDNEAFF.

This clonotype was detected many times. The V and J genes are TRBV14 and TRBJ2-1, with 8 positions matching TRBD2. Germline values: CDR1 SGHDN, CDR2 FVKESK. With V trimmed by 4 bases and J by 4 bases, 9 bases remained unmatched. This CDR3 is 16 amino acids long. This chain's CDR3 is CASSPFQRELYNEQFF. As DNA, the CDR3 is TGTGCCAGCAGCCCTTTTCAGCGGGAGCTATACAATGAGCAGTTCTTC.

Many counts were recorded for this clonotype. This chain connects TRBV12-3 or TRBV12-4 to TRBJ2-1; no definite D call. Trimming removed 5 bases at V and 2 bases at J, with 16 bases between. CDR3 length: 16 amino acids. Here the CDR3 DNA reads TGTGCCAGCAGTCCGCCCGAAGGCCGTACCTACAATGAGCAGTTCTTC. Translation: CASSPPEGRTYNEQFF.

This sequence joins TRBV2 and TRBJ1-5, with D perhaps TRBD1 (5 bases). The V end was cut by 7 bases, the J end by 0 bases, with 13 bases between. Germline V gene sequence: CDR1 SNHLY, CDR2 FYNNEI. The length of the CDR3 is 15 residues. This CDR3 is CASKAGTNSNQPQHF. In DNA, the CDR3 is TGTGCCAGCAAGGCAGGGACGAATAGCAATCAGCCCCAGCATTTT.

This clonotype was counted ten times or more. The V call is TRBV28, the J call TRBJ2-7; D is unresolved. The CDR3 extends over 12 amino acids. CDR1 and CDR2 from the germline V gene are MDHEN and SYDVKM. Trimming took 6 bases from V and 3 from J, leaving 9 bases between them. DNA for the CDR3: TGTGCCAGCAGGGGCTACAGCTACGAGCAGTACTTC. This gives the protein CASRGYSYEQYF.

In the case of this clonotype: Just one base apart from a much larger clone, this may be a read error. The chain carries TRBV28 and TRBJ2-7; D unclear. The CDR3 extends over 12 amino acids. Looked up from germline, CDR1 is MDHEN and CDR2 is SYDVKM. The chain's CDR3 is CASSPNPYEQSF. The CDR3 DNA reads as TGTGCCAGCAGTCCCAATCCCTACGAGCAGTCCTTC.

This clonotype has at least ten counts. Written as DNA, the CDR3 is TGCGCCAGCTTCGCGGGGGCCTCGGGGGAGACCCAGTACTTC. It translates to CASFAGASGETQYF. This chain connects TRBV5-1 to TRBJ2-5; D perhaps matches TRBD2 (7 bases). The length of the CDR3 is 14 residues. V lost 7 bases to trimming and J lost 5 bases, with 18 bases between them. Germline values: CDR1 SGHRS, CDR2 YFSETQ. The complete variable domain, with remaining parts taken from reference TRBV5-1 and TRBJ2-5, reads KAGVTQTPRYLIKTRGQQVTLSCSPISGHRSVSWYQQTPGQGLQFLFEYFSETQRNKGNFPGRFSGRQFSNSRSEMNVSTLELGDSALYLCASFAGASGETQYFGPGTRLLVL.

In this sample, this clonotype turned up a few times. A much bigger clone sits one base away, suggesting this may be a read error. J is TRBJ1-1 and V is TRBV7-9; TRBD1 is a possible D gene (6 bases). The CDR3 spans 18 residues. CDR1 SEHNR and CDR2 FQNEAQ come from the germline V gene (reference sequence). CDR3 residues: CANSSTESRGSMNTEAFF. The CDR3 coding sequence is TGTGCCAACAGCTCAACCGAGTCCAGGGGATCGATGAACACTGAAGCTTTCTTT.

This clonotype was counted once. The CDR3 sequence: CASSSGTSGGESYNEQFF. Written as DNA, the CDR3 is TGTGCCAGCAGTTCCGGGACTAGCGGGGGTGAATCCTACAATGAGCAGTTCTTC. V is TRBV7-9 and J is TRBJ2-1; 14 bases map to TRBD2. Germline lookup yields CDR1 SEHNR and CDR2 FQNEAQ (reference sequence). V gave up 6 bases and J gave up 1 base; unmatched junction bases: 8. The CDR3 spans 18 residues.

The chain employs TRBV5-4 and TRBJ2-2, with 10 nucleotides matching TRBD2. Germline CDR1 SGHNT, CDR2 YYREEE (reference sequence). The V and J ends lost 3 bases and 6 bases, in that order; junction bases with no gene match: 8. This CDR3 comprises 16 residues. DNA of the CDR3: TGTGCCAGCAGCTATGGGCTAGCGGGAGAACCCGGGGAGCTGTTTTTT. It specifies CASSYGLAGEPGELFF.

In this sample, this clonotype turned up a few times. DNA for the CDR3: TGTGCCAGCAGCCCAACTACAGGGGCGGCCAATTCACCCCTCCACTTT. Its translation: CASSPTTGAANSPLHF. The rearrangement joins TRBV7-9 to TRBJ1-6; 7 nucleotides align to TRBD1. CDR3 size: 16 residues. Germline V gene lookup returns CDR1 SEHNR and CDR2 FQNEAQ (reference sequence). V trimming: 5 bases; J trimming: 7 bases; junction bases outside the gene matches: 11.

This clonotype was picked up many times. The rearrangement links TRBV5-4 to TRBJ2-5, with D perhaps TRBD1 or TRBD2 (5 bases each). The CDR3 has 14 amino acids. The germline V and J ends were trimmed by 3 bases and 4 bases, with 13 bases remaining between them. Germline V gene sequence: CDR1 SGHNT, CDR2 YYREEE (reference sequence). The chain's CDR3 is CASSSWAGAETQYF. Here the CDR3 DNA reads TGTGCCAGCAGCTCGTGGGCCGGGGCAGAGACCCAGTACTTC.

This clonotype was seen more than once but under ten times. The chain couples TRBV19 to TRBJ1-1; D gene unclear. CDR3 length: 11 amino acids. Germline CDR1 is LNHDA and CDR2 is SQIVND (reference sequence). V was clipped by 7 bases and J by 5 bases, with 8 bases between them. CDR3 nucleotide sequence: TGTGCCAGTAAAATAGGGACTGAAGCTTTCTTT. Its protein product is CASKIGTEAFF.

The table lists this clonotype with many counts. The chain is built from TRBV29-1 and TRBJ1-4; D may be TRBD1 (5 bases). Trimming left V 4 bases short and J 6 bases short, with 9 bases between. This CDR3 spans 12 amino acids. Germline assignment: CDR1 SQVTM and CDR2 ANQGSEA. This chain's CDR3 is CSVGQGDEKLFF. The CDR3 nucleotides read TGCAGCGTTGGTCAGGGAGATGAAAAACTGTTTTTT.

This clonotype was counted ten times or more. The V call is TRBV28, the J call TRBJ2-2; D is possibly TRBD2 (6 bases). Trimming removed 4 bases from V and 1 base from J, with 10 bases in between. Germline assignment: CDR1 MDHEN and CDR2 SYDVKM. The CDR3 is made up of 15 amino acids. The CDR3 sequence: CASSSPGLNTGELFF. CDR3 nucleotide sequence: TGTGCCAGCAGTTCACCGGGACTGAACACCGGGGAGCTGTTTTTT.

Only a few counts were recorded for this clonotype. The V call is TRBV3-1, the J call TRBJ2-2; D not certain. The CDR3 has 16 amino acids. Germline V gene sequence: CDR1 LGHDT, CDR2 YNNKEL (reference sequence). Trimming shortened V by 1 base and J by 7 bases, and 16 bases separated the two germline ends. The CDR3 DNA reads TGTGCCAGCAGCCAAGCCCCCATTAGGGTGGACGGGGAGCTGTTTTTT. Its translation: CASSQAPIRVDGELFF.

The sample holds many counts of this clonotype. This chain joins TRBV14 and TRBJ2-7; TRBD2 aligns across 7 bases. With V trimmed by 1 base and J by 3 bases, 6 bases remained unmatched. Germline V lookup: CDR1 SGHDN, CDR2 FVKESK. The CDR3 runs 15 residues. CDR3 DNA sequence: TGTGCCAGCAGCCAAGGGCTAGCGGTACTCTACGAGCAGTACTTC. Protein: CASSQGLAVLYEQYF.

Of note for this clonotype: Just one base apart from a much larger clone, this may be a read error. The genes are TRBV10-2 and TRBJ2-3, with D possibly matching TRBD1 (5 bases). The J call may be faulty, since TRBJ1-5 better matches the DNA end. The germline V gene encodes CDR1 WSHSY and CDR2 SAAADI. The CDR3 consists of 16 residues. CDR3 sequence: CASSLIAGGTTDTQHF. Written as DNA, the CDR3 is TGCGCCAGCAGTTTAATAGCGGGGGGGACCACAGATACGCAGCATTTT.

To note about this clonotype: A much more abundant neighbour one base away suggests this may be a read error. V is TRBV18 and J is TRBJ2-3; 8 bases line up with TRBD1. The J call may not be correct, given that the DNA end is closer to TRBJ1-5. In germline, CDR1 is KGHSH, CDR2 LQKENI. The CDR3 loop spans 16 amino acids. The CDR3 nucleotides are TGTGCCAGCTCACCACCGGACAGGGTGAGCACAGATACGCAGCATTTT. Translated: CASSPPDRVSTDTQHF.